This TCR beta chain was documented in a study of CXCR3-negative and CXCR3-positive naive CD8 T cells. The study's findings and limits: Compared with CXCR3-negative naive cells, CXCR3-positive naive cells showed more hydrophobic TRB CDR3s.

Germline CDR1 is MDHEN and CDR2 is SYDVKM. The CDR3 is 15 amino acids. Comment on this clonotype: Its antigen remains unknown.

5' RACE that incorporated UMI labels was used to prepare the TRB cDNA libraries. TCRdb re-called the 5' RACE reads; every CDR3 protein appears as one record, without DNA. The sample includes 110,000 or so distinct CDR3 sequences. Sequencing was done on a sample of naive CXCR3+ CD8+ T cells from blood. Subset indicated: CD45RO-CCR7+CD27+CD95- naive CD8+ T cells expressing CXCR3 (TNR3+). The J gene is TRBJ2-3, the V gene TRBV28; TCRdb picks TRBD1, but there is no DNA to check that call. The receptor was derived from a human donor in good health. Some clones in this sample may be carry-over from other donors' samples. The chain's CDR3 is CASSLIAGGRDTQYF.